This TCR beta chain was identified during a study of CD8 T cells in ankylosing spondylitis. This clonotype was seen at least ten times. TCRdb reprocessed the 5' RACE reads with MiXCR, giving one entry per CDR3 protein. The table includes hundreds of thousands of distinct CDR3 sequences, 8% to 9.5% detected once. The CDR3 loop spans 16 amino acids. J gave up 7 bases and V 5 bases, and 9 bases lay outside the gene matches. Sequencing was done on a sample of blood, either unsorted or a sorted T cell fraction (not recorded which). This TCR derives from a male donor with ankylosing spondylitis or in good health (not recorded which). The chain joins TRBV12-3 or TRBV12-4 to TRBJ2-1; TRBD1 matches 12 bases. The CDR3 is CASSGIGTGGLNEQFF. CDR3 DNA: TGTGCCAGCAGTGGGATCGGGACAGGGGGCCTTAATGAGCAGTTCTTC.